A single sample is the source of the 18 T cell receptor beta chains below, sequenced in a study of shared clonotypes between healthy human individuals. Naive CD8 cells, CD45RO-negative and positively selected for CCR7, excluded terminally differentiated effector memory CD45RA+ cells. Repertoires were generated with immunoSEQ multiplex PCR, while TCRdb's copy carries only in-frame clones and drops some. The repertoire consists of about 820,000 clones, with nearly 95% occurring once and the leading ten covering about 25%. The source material was naive CD8+ T cells sorted from blood. All receptors derive from a man in his thirties or forties in good health.

The V call is TRBV19, the J call TRBJ2-7; TRBD2 matches 11 bases. The CDR3 contains 18 residues. The germline CDR1 and CDR2 sequences are LNHDA and SQIVND (reference sequence). V shed 3 bases, J shed 7 bases, and the junction held 17 bases outside the gene matches. In DNA, the CDR3 is TGTGCCAGTAGTATTTATTCCGGACTAGCGGGTCCTACGGGGGAGCAGTACTTC. It is translated as CASSIYSGLAGPTGEQYF.

The chain has TRBV19 and TRBJ2-7; perhaps TRBD1 as D (5 bases). V lost 3 bases to trimming and J lost 5 bases, with 17 bases between them. CDR3 length: 15 residues. Germline V gene lookup returns CDR1 LNHDA and CDR2 SQIVND (reference sequence). The CDR3 DNA reads TGTGCCAGTAGTATGGGGCCGGCAGGGTCGGACGAGCAGTACTTC. As protein: CASSMGPAGSDEQYF.

The chain links TRBV2 to TRBJ1-3; D uncertain. Germline V gene data show CDR1 as SNHLY and CDR2 as FYNNEI. The CDR3 is 15 amino acids. The V gene lost 4 bases and the J gene lost 3 bases, with 13 bases spanning the gap. The CDR3 DNA reads as TGTGCCAGCAGTGGCAACAGCAACCTTGGAAACACCATATATTTT. Encoded protein: CASSGNSNLGNTIYF.

The chain employs TRBV29-1 and TRBJ1-1, with D unresolved. Germline V gene sequence: CDR1 SQVTM, CDR2 ANQGSEA. The V gene lost 3 bases and the J gene lost 3 bases, with 5 bases spanning the gap. This CDR3 is 11 amino acids long. The CDR3 is CSVDVYTEAFF. DNA for the CDR3: TGCAGCGTTGATGTGTACACTGAAGCTTTCTTT. The variable domain in full, completed from reference TRBV29-1 and TRBJ1-1, reads SAVISQKPSRDICQRGTSLTIQCQVDSQVTMMFWYRQQPGQSLTLIATANQGSEATYESGFVIDKFPISRPNLTFSTLTVSNMSPEDSSIYLCSVDVYTEAFFGQGTRLTVV.

The rearrangement links TRBV7-9 to TRBJ2-6; 8 nucleotides agree with TRBD1. This CDR3 has 17 amino acids. The V gene's germline CDR1 is SEHNR and CDR2 FQNEAQ (reference sequence). With V trimmed by 5 bases and J by 0 bases, 6 bases remained unmatched. Written as DNA, the CDR3 is TGTGCCAGCAGCCGGACAGGGCCGCCCTCTGGGGCCAACGTCCTGACTTTC. Residues: CASSRTGPPSGANVLTF.

This rearrangement joins TRBV5-6 to TRBJ1-5, with no clear D. Between the trimmed V and J ends, which lost 2 bases and 6 bases, there was a span of 9 bases. The CDR3 has 13 amino acids. From germline, CDR1 is SGHDT and CDR2 YYEEEE. CDR3 in amino acids: CASSLYMGQPQHF. The DNA of the CDR3 is TGTGCCAGCAGCTTATATATGGGTCAGCCCCAGCATTTT.

The chain links TRBV6-4 to TRBJ2-2, with 8 bases that match TRBD1. V trimming: 6 bases; J trimming: 3 bases; junction bases outside the gene matches: 0. This CDR3 has 13 amino acids. Germline CDR1 reads MRHNA; CDR2 reads SNTAGT. CDR3 DNA: TGTGCCAGCAGACAGGGGGACACCGGGGAGCTGTTTTTT. Residues: CASRQGDTGELFF.

V gene TRBV10-3 combines with J gene TRBJ2-2; TRBD2 agrees at 8 bases. Trimming removed 10 bases from V and 0 bases from J; junction bases left unmatched: 4. Germline CDR1 and CDR2: ENHRY and SYGVKD. The CDR3 spans 14 residues. This CDR3 is CATRGGPNTGELFF. DNA for the CDR3: TGTGCCACCCGGGGGGGCCCGAACACCGGGGAGCTGTTTTTT.

This chain joins TRBV11-3 and TRBJ2-3; TRBD2 matches 7 bases. This CDR3 is built from 14 residues. Germline CDR1 is SGHNT and CDR2 is YENEEA. V shed 8 bases, J shed 5 bases, and the junction held 10 bases outside the gene matches. CDR3: CASSGVGGQDTQYF. In DNA form, the CDR3 reads TGTGCCAGCTCCGGGGTGGGAGGGCAAGATACGCAGTATTTT. The full variable domain, its missing parts supplied by reference TRBV11-3 and TRBJ2-3, is EAGVVQSPRYKIIEKKQPVAFWCNPISGHNTLYWYLQNLGQGPELLIRYENEEAVDDSQLPKDRFSAERLKGVDSTLKIQPAELGDSAVYLCASSGVGGQDTQYFGPGTRLTVL.

J is TRBJ2-5 and V is TRBV4-3; 8 bases map to TRBD2. The V gene end was trimmed by 0 bases and the J gene end by 5 bases; junction bases not matched to a gene: 11. CDR3 length: 17 residues. Germline CDR1 LGHNA, CDR2 YSLEER. The CDR3 DNA reads TGCGCCAGCAGCCAAGATTGGAGTAGCGGGAAATTGGAGACCCAGTACTTC. It specifies CASSQDWSSGKLETQYF.

The chain uses TRBV9 and TRBJ2-5, with 8 bases aligning to TRBD2. V lost 4 bases to trimming and J lost 5 bases; unmatched junction nucleotides: 4. CDR1 and CDR2 from the germline V gene are SGDLS and YYNGEE. This CDR3 spans 13 amino acids. The CDR3: CASSPREGETQYF. DNA of the CDR3: TGTGCCAGCAGCCCTCGGGAGGGGGAGACCCAGTACTTC.

The DNA of the CDR3 is TGTGCCAGCAGCTTAGGGGGGCGTCCCCGCTATGGCTACACCTTC. This translates into CASSLGGRPRYGYTF. The chain recombines TRBV7-9 with TRBJ1-2; TRBD1 might be the D (6 bases). With 1 base removed from V and 4 bases from J, the gap between germline ends came to 13 bases. The CDR3 extends over 15 amino acids. CDR1 and CDR2 from the germline V gene are SEHNR and FQNEAQ (reference sequence).

The chain recombines TRBV11-2 with TRBJ1-1; a weak D match, TRBD1 (6 bases). The CDR3 has 15 amino acids. Trimming took off 3 bases at V and 3 bases at J, with 14 bases between the two ends. Germline assignment: CDR1 SGHAT and CDR2 FQNNGV. The CDR3 sequence is CASSLNNRADTEAFF. The CDR3 DNA reads as TGTGCCAGCAGCTTGAATAACAGGGCGGACACTGAAGCTTTCTTT.

This rearrangement joins TRBV7-9 to TRBJ1-2, with D possibly matching TRBD1 (6 bases). Trimming pared 0 bases from V and 7 bases from J, leaving 12 bases between. CDR1 SEHNR and CDR2 FQNEAQ come from the germline V gene (reference sequence). The CDR3 contains 14 residues. The CDR3 loop is CASSLAWTDGGYTF. CDR3 coding DNA: TGTGCCAGCAGCTTAGCTTGGACAGACGGTGGCTACACCTTC. Together with reference TRBV7-9 and TRBJ1-2, the CDR3 gives the full variable domain: DTGVSQNPRHKITKRGQNVTFRCDPISEHNRLYWYRQTLGQGPEFLTYFQNEAQLEKSRLLSDRFSAERPKGSFSTLEIQRTEQGDSAMYLCASSLAWTDGGYTFGSGTRLTVV.

The V call is TRBV5-6, the J call TRBJ2-3; tentative D call: TRBD2 (6 bases). There are 16 residues in the CDR3. V dropped 4 bases and J dropped 2 bases, with 17 bases sitting between them. Per germline, CDR1 SGHDT and CDR2 YYEEEE. The CDR3, as DNA: TGTGCCAGCAGCCACGAGCGGGCTCCAAACACAGATACGCAGTATTTT. Its protein product is CASSHERAPNTDTQYF.

The chain recombines TRBV6-1 with TRBJ2-7; no firm D call. The germline gives CDR1 MNHNS, CDR2 SASEGT. The CDR3 runs to 10 residues. This chain's CDR3 is CGTASYEQYF. CDR3 sequence (DNA): TGTGGGACCGCATCCTACGAGCAGTACTTC.

The gene calls are TRBV2 and TRBJ1-3; TRBD1 agrees at 8 bases. J gave up 2 bases and V 2 bases, and 5 bases lay outside the gene matches. The CDR3 runs to 16 residues. Germline V CDR1 and CDR2: SNHLY, FYNNEI. CDR3 sequence reads: CASSEIQGVTGNTIYF. The DNA of the CDR3 is TGTGCCAGCAGTGAAATACAGGGGGTAACTGGAAACACCATATATTTT. The variable domain in full, completed from reference TRBV2 and TRBJ1-3, reads EPEVTQTPSHQVTQMGQEVILRCVPISNHLYFYWYRQILGQKVEFLVSFYNNEISEKSEIFDDQFSVERPDGSNFTLKIRSTKLEDSAMYFCASSEIQGVTGNTIYFGEGSWLTVV.

This chain joins TRBV6-5 and TRBJ1-5, with TRBD1 matching 8 bases. Germline CDR1 is MNHEY and CDR2 is SVGAGI. The V segment lost 6 bases and the J segment 9 bases; nucleotides outside the gene matches: 7. This CDR3 region has 13 residues. CDR3 coding DNA: TGTGCCAGCAGGGGACAGGTTCCAGGGCCCCAGCATTTT. Translation gives CASRGQVPGPQHF.